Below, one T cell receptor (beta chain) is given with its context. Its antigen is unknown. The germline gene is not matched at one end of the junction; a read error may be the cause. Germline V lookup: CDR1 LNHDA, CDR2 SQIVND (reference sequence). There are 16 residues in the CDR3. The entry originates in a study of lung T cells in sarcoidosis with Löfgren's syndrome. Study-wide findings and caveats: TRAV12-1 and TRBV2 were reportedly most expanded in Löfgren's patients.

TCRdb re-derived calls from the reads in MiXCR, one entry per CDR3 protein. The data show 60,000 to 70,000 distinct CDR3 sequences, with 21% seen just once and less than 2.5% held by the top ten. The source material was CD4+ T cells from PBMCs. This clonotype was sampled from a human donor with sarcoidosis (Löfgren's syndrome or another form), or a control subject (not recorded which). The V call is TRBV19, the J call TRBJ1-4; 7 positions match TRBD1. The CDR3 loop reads CDSTTSRDRANEKLFF. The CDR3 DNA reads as TGTGACAGTACCACTTCCCGCGACAGGGCAAATGAAAAACTGTTTTTT.